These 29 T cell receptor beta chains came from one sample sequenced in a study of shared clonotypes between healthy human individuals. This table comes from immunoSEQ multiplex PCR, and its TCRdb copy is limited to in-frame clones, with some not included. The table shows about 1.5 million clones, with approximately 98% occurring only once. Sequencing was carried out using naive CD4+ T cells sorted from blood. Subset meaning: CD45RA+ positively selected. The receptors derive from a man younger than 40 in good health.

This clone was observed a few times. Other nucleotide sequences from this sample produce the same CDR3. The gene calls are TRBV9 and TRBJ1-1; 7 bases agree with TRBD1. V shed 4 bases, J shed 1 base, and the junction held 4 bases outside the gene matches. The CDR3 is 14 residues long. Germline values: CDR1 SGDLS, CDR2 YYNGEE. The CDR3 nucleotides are TGTGCCAGCAGCCCCCGACAGGGGAACACTGAAGCTTTCTTT. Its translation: CASSPRQGNTEAFF.

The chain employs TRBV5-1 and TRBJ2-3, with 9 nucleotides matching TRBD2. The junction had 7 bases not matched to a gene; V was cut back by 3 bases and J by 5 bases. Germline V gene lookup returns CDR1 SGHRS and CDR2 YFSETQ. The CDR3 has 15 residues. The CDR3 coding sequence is TGCGCCAGCAGCTCGCTTAGCGGGAGCGGAGATACGCAGTATTTT. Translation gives CASSSLSGSGDTQYF.

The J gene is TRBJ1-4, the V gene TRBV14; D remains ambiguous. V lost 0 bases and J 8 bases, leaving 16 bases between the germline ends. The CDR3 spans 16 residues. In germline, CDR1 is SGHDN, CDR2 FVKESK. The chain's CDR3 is CASSQDPYGLGEKLFF. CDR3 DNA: TGTGCCAGCAGCCAAGATCCGTACGGGTTGGGGGAAAAACTGTTTTTT.

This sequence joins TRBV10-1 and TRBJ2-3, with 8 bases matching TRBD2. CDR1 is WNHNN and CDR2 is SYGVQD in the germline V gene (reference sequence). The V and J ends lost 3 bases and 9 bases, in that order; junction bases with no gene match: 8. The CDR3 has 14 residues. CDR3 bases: TGCGCCAGCAGTGAAAGGAAGGTAGCGGGAACGCAGTATTTT. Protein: CASSERKVAGTQYF.

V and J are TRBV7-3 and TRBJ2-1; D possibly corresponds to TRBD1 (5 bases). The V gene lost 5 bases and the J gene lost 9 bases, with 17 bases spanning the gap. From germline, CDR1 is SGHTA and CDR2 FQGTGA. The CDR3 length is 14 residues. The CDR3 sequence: CASSLRLDTGEQFF. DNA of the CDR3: TGTGCCAGCAGCCTACGCCTGGACACCGGTGAGCAGTTCTTC.

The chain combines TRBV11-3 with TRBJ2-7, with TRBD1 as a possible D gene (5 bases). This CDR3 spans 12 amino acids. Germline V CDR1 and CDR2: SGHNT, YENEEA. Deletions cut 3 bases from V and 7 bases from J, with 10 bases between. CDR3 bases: TGTGCCAGCAGCTTTAGGGGTACGGAGCAGTACTTC. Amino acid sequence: CASSFRGTEQYF.

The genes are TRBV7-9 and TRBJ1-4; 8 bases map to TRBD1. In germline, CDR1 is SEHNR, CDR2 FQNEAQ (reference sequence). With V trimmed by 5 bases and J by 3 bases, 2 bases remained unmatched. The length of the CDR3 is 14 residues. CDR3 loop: CASSPTGANEKLFF. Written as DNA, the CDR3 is TGTGCCAGCAGCCCGACAGGGGCTAATGAAAAACTGTTTTTT.

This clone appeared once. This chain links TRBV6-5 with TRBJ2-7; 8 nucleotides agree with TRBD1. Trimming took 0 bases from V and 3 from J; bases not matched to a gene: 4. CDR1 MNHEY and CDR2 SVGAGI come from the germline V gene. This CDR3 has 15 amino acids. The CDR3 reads CASSYSDGQGYEQYF. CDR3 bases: TGTGCCAGCAGTTACTCAGATGGACAGGGCTACGAGCAGTACTTC.

The CDR3 coding sequence is TGCAGTGTGCACCGTCGAGGCGGCATTCAGTACTTC. Translated, it gives CSVHRRGGIQYF. The genes are TRBV29-1 and TRBJ2-4; D remains ambiguous. CDR1 is SQVTM and CDR2 is ANQGSEA in the germline V gene. CDR3 length: 12 amino acids.

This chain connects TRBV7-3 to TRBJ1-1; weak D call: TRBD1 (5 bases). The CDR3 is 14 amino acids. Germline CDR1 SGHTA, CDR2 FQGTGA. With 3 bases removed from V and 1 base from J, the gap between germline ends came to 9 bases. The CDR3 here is CASSFSTGNTEAFF. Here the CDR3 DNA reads TGTGCCAGCAGCTTCTCCACAGGGAACACTGAAGCTTTCTTT.

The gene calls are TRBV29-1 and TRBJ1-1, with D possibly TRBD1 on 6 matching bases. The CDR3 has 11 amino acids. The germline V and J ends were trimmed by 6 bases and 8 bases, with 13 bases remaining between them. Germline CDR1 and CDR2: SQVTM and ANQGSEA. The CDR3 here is CSVGGHREAFF. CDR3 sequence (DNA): TGCAGCGTGGGGGGACATAGGGAAGCTTTCTTT.

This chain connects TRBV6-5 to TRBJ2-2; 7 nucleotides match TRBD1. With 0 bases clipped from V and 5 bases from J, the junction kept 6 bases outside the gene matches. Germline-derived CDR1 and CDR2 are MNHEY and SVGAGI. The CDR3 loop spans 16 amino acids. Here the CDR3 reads CASSYSGTVSTGELFF. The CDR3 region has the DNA TGTGCCAGCAGTTACTCTGGGACAGTTTCAACCGGGGAGCTGTTTTTT.

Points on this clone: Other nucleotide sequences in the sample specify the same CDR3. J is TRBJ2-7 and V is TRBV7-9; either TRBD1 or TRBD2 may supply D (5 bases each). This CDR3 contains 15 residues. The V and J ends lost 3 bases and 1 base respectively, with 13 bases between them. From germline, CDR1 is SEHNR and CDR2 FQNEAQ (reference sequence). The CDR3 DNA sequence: TGTGCCAGCAGCTTGGGGCCAGGAGGATCCTACGAGCAGTACTTC. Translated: CASSLGPGGSYEQYF.

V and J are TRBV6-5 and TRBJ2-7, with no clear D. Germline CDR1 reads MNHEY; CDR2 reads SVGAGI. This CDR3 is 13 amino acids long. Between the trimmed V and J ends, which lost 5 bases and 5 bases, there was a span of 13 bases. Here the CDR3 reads CASSSPMRDEQYF. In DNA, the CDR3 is TGTGCCAGCAGTAGCCCCATGAGAGACGAGCAGTACTTC.

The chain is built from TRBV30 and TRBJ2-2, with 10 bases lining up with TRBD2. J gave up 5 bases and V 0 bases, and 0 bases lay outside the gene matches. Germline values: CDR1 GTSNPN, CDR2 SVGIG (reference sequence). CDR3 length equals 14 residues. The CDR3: CAWSVLAGTGELFF. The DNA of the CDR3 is TGTGCCTGGAGTGTACTAGCGGGAACCGGGGAGCTGTTTTTT.

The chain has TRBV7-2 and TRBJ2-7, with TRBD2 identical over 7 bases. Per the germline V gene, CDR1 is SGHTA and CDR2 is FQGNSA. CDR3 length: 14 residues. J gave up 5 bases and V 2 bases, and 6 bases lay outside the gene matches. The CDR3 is CASSLSAGLDEQYF. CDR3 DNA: TGTGCCAGCAGCTTATCAGCGGGATTAGACGAGCAGTACTTC.

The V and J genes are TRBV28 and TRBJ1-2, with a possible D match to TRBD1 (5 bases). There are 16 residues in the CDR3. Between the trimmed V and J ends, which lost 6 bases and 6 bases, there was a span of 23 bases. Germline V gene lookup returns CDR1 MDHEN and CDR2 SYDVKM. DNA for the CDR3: TGTGCCAGCAGCCACCGCGGGCGGGGGAGGTCGGATGGCTACACCTTC. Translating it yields CASSHRGRGRSDGYTF.

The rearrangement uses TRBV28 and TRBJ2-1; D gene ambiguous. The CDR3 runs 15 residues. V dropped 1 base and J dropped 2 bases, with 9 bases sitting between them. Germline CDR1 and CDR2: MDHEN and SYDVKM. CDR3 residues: CASSLSHETYNEQFF. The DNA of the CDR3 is TGTGCCAGCAGTTTATCTCACGAGACCTACAATGAGCAGTTCTTC. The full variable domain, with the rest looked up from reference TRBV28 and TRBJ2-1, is DVKVTQSSRYLVKRTGEKVFLECVQDMDHENMFWYRQDPGLGLRLIYFSYDVKMKEKGDIPEGYSVSREKKERFSLILESASTNQTSMYLCASSLSHETYNEQFFGPGTRLTVL.

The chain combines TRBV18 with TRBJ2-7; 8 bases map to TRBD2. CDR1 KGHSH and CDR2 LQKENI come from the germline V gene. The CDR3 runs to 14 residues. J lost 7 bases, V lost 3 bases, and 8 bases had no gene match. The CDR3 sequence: CASSPREGLFEQYF. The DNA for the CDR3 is TGTGCCAGCTCACCCCGGGAGGGCCTTTTTGAGCAGTACTTC.

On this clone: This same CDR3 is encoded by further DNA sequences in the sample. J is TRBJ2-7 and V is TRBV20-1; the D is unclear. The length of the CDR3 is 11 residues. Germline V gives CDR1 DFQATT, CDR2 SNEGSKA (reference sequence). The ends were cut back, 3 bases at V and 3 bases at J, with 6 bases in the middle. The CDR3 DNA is TGCAGTGCTAGCACTAACTACGAGCAGTACTTC. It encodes CSASTNYEQYF.

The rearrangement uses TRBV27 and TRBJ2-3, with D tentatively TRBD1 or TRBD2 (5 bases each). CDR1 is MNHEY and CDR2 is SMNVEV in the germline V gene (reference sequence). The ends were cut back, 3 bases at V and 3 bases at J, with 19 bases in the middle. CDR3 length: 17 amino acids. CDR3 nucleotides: TGTGCCAGCAGTTTCGATGGGGGTCGGACCAAAACAGATACGCAGTATTTT. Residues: CASSFDGGRTKTDTQYF.

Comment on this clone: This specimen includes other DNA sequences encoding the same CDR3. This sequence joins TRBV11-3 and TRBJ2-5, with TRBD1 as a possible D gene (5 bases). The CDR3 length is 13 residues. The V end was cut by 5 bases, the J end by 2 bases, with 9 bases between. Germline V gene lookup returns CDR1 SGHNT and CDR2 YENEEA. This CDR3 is CASSPDSQETQYF. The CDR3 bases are TGTGCCAGCAGCCCTGACAGTCAAGAGACCCAGTACTTC.

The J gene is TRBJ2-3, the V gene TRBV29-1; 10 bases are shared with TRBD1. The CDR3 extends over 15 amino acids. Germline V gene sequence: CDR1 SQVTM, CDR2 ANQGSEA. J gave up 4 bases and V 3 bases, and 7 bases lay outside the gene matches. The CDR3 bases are TGCAGCGTTGAGATGACAGGGGGCGCGGCAGATACGCAGTATTTT. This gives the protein CSVEMTGGAADTQYF.

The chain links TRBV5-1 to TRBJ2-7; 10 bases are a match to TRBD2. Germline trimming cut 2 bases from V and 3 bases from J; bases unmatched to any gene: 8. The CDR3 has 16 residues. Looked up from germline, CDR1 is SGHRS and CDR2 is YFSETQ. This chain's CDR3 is CASSFITSGNSYEQYF. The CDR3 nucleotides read TGCGCCAGCAGCTTTATAACTAGCGGGAATAGCTACGAGCAGTACTTC.

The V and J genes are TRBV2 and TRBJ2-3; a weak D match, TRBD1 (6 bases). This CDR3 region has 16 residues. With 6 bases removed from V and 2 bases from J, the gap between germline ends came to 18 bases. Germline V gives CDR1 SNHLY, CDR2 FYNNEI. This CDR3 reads CASRGQADKHTDTQYF. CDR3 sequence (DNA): TGTGCCAGCAGGGGACAAGCGGATAAACACACAGATACGCAGTATTTT.

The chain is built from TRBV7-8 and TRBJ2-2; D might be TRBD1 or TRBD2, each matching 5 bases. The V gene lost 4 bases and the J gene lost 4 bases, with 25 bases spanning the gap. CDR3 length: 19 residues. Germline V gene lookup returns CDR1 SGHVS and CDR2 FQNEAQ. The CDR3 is CASSSNRQRGERSTGELFF. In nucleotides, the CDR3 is TGTGCCAGCAGCTCCAACCGCCAGAGGGGTGAACGAAGCACCGGGGAGCTGTTTTTT.

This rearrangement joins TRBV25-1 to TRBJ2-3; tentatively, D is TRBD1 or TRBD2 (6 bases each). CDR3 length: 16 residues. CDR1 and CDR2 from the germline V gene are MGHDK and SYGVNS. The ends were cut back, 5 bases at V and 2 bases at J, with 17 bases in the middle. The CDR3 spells CASSHRLEGVTDTQYF. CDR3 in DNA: TGTGCCAGCAGTCACCGACTAGAGGGGGTCACAGATACGCAGTATTTT.

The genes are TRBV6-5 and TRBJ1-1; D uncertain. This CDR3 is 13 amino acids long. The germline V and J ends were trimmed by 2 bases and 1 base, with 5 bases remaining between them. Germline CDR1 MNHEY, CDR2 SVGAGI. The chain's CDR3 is CASSYHRNTEAFF. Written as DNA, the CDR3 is TGTGCCAGCAGTTACCATCGGAACACTGAAGCTTTCTTT.

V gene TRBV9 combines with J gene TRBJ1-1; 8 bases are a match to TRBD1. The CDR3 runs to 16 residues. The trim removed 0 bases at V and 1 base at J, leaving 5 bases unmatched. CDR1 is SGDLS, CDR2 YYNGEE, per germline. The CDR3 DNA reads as TGTGCCAGCAGCGTAGCTCAGGGGGCGACGAACACTGAAGCTTTCTTT. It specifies CASSVAQGATNTEAFF.